Shown below are 25 T cell receptor beta chains from a single sample sequenced in a study of cytomegalovirus exposure and HLA in healthy donors (dated by TCRdb to the late 2010s). Receptor amplification or capture employed the immunoSEQ multiplex PCR assay. A mixture of 60 forward primers for TCR Vbeta segments and 13 reverse primers for TCR Jbeta segments was used in the multiplex PCR. TCRdb obtained this table from immuneACCESS and retained in-frame rearrangements with V and J assigned. These tables miss some clones; where compared with another copy, unresolved V genes account for less than half of the shortfall, and the remainder is unexplained. Present in this sample are about 210,000 clones, over 75% of which were seen just once. The ten largest clones represent approximately 1.8% of the sample. The specimen was PBMCs. The receptors were gathered from a male donor in good health and CMV-seronegative.

The V gene is TRBV6-5, the J gene TRBJ1-6, with 7 bases aligning to TRBD1. V shed 6 bases, J shed 12 bases, and the junction held 8 bases outside the gene matches. The length of the CDR3 is 13 residues. Germline-derived CDR1 and CDR2 are MNHEY and SVGAGI. The CDR3 reads CASSPTGEEPLHF. The CDR3 DNA follows: TGTGCCAGCAGCCCCACAGGGGAAGAACCCCTCCACTTT.

The CDR3 sequence: CASSRTSGSRNEQFF. Here the CDR3 DNA reads TGTGCCAGCAGCCGTACTAGCGGGAGTAGAAATGAGCAGTTCTTC. This chain joins TRBV6-5 and TRBJ2-1; 11 nucleotides line up with TRBD2. The CDR3 consists of 15 residues. V lost 6 bases, J lost 7 bases, and 8 bases stayed unmatched. Germline V gene sequence: CDR1 MNHEY, CDR2 SVGAGI.

This sequence joins TRBV15 and TRBJ1-1, with TRBD1 matching over 7 bases. The germline gives CDR1 LNHNV, CDR2 YYDKDF (reference sequence). The CDR3 consists of 16 residues. V gave up 0 bases and J gave up 0 bases; unmatched junction bases: 4. In nucleotides, the CDR3 is TGTGCCACCAGCAGAGATAGAGGGACAGTGAACACTGAAGCTTTCTTT. It encodes CATSRDRGTVNTEAFF.

This clone was picked up one time. This chain connects TRBV7-2 to TRBJ2-7, with 14 positions matching TRBD2. Germline V gives CDR1 SGHTA, CDR2 FQGNSA. This CDR3 contains 17 residues. The V segment lost 5 bases and the J segment 6 bases; nucleotides outside the gene matches: 12. CDR3 loop: CASSEGLAGAGLGEQYF. The CDR3 nucleotides read TGTGCCAGCAGCGAGGGACTAGCGGGGGCGGGTCTTGGCGAGCAGTACTTC.

V is TRBV2 and J is TRBJ1-2, with TRBD1 as a possible D gene (5 bases). CDR1 and CDR2 (germline): SNHLY, FYNNEI. The CDR3 is 12 amino acids. Trimming stripped 8 bases from V and 2 bases from J, with 9 bases between. CDR3 sequence reads: CASRRTNYGYTF. The CDR3, as DNA: TGTGCCAGCCGAAGGACAAACTATGGCTACACCTTC.

The chain combines TRBV4-3 with TRBJ2-1; no clear D. V was shortened by 4 bases and J by 7 bases, with 17 bases between the two germline ends. The germline CDR1 and CDR2 sequences are LGHNA and YSLEER. This CDR3 contains 15 residues. CDR3 coding DNA: TGCGCCAGCAGCCCATTACTCTCCCCGTCAAATGAGCAGTTCTTC. Protein product: CASSPLLSPSNEQFF.

This chain links TRBV10-3 with TRBJ2-5, with D possibly TRBD1 on 5 matching bases. The CDR3 covers 13 residues. Trimming stripped 1 base from V and 2 bases from J, with 5 bases between. The germline V gene encodes CDR1 ENHRY and CDR2 SYGVKD. DNA for the CDR3: TGTGCCATCAGTGAGTACAGGCAAGAGACCCAGTACTTC. Amino acid sequence: CAISEYRQETQYF.

As concerns this clone: The DNA is left out, because the CDR3 cannot be placed on it with certainty; the CDR3 is given as TCRdb lists it. The chain recombines TRBV19 with TRBJ1-1; TRBD1, the table's D call, was not compared with the DNA. The CDR3 is 11 residues long, counting both termini. Germline V gene lookup returns CDR1 LNHDA and CDR2 SQIVND (reference sequence). CDR3 in amino acids: CASSFGQGTFF.

The chain has TRBV29-1 and TRBJ2-2, with 12 bases matching TRBD2. The CDR3 is 21 residues long. The V gene end was trimmed by 4 bases and the J gene end by 4 bases; junction bases not matched to a gene: 22. Per germline, CDR1 SQVTM and CDR2 ANQGSEA. The chain's CDR3 is CSVAPPLQGAGLAGSTGELFF. The CDR3 DNA sequence: TGCAGCGTTGCACCCCCACTACAGGGGGCCGGACTAGCGGGAAGCACCGGGGAGCTGTTTTTT.

The V call is TRBV11-2, the J call TRBJ2-7; D is possibly TRBD1 (6 bases). CDR3 length: 17 amino acids. Trimming removed 7 bases at V and 0 bases at J, with 22 bases between. CDR1 is SGHAT and CDR2 is FQNNGV in the germline V gene. As DNA, the CDR3 is TGTGCCAGCACCGCGATTGCCTGGGGGCACCTCTCCTACGAGCAGTACTTC. It specifies CASTAIAWGHLSYEQYF.

The V and J genes are TRBV7-9 and TRBJ2-1; 10 bases agree with TRBD2. The junction had 8 bases not matched to a gene; V was cut back by 5 bases and J by 7 bases. The CDR3 is made up of 15 amino acids. Germline assignment: CDR1 SEHNR and CDR2 FQNEAQ (reference sequence). The CDR3 loop is CASSLQAGGLNEQFF. In DNA form, the CDR3 reads TGTGCCAGCAGCCTCCAAGCGGGGGGGTTGAATGAGCAGTTCTTC.

The rearrangement joins TRBV11-1 to TRBJ2-7, with a possible D match to TRBD1 (5 bases). The germline gives CDR1 SGHAT, CDR2 FQDESV (reference sequence). CDR3 length equals 14 residues. Trimming left V 6 bases short and J 0 bases short, with 12 bases between. In DNA, the CDR3 is TGTGCCAGCAGTACAGGATTATACTCCTACGAGCAGTACTTC. Protein sequence: CASSTGLYSYEQYF. Full variable domain (missing parts from reference TRBV11-1 and TRBJ2-7): EAEVAQSPRYKITEKSQAVAFWCDPISGHATLYWYRQILGQGPELLVQFQDESVVDDSQLPKDRFSAERLKGVDSTLKIQPAELGDSAMYLCASSTGLYSYEQYFGPGTRLTVT.

The rearrangement joins TRBV19 to TRBJ2-1; TRBD1 might be the D (8 bases). CDR1 LNHDA and CDR2 SQIVND come from the germline V gene (reference sequence). V lost 5 bases and J 1 base, leaving 15 bases between the germline ends. This CDR3 has 16 amino acids. Here the CDR3 reads CASSVDREGSYNEQFF. The CDR3 nucleotides are TGTGCCAGTAGTGTGGACAGGGAGGGGTCCTACAATGAGCAGTTCTTC.

The V gene is TRBV13, the J gene TRBJ1-3; 9 bases are shared with TRBD1. CDR1 is PRHDT, CDR2 FYEKMQ, per germline (reference sequence). This CDR3 has 17 residues. The V segment lost 6 bases and the J segment 4 bases; nucleotides outside the gene matches: 13. In DNA form, the CDR3 reads TGTGCCAGCAGGGTCTCAAGCGACGGGACAGGGGGAAACACCATATATTTT. Its protein is CASRVSSDGTGGNTIYF.

On this clone: Other DNA variants within this sample encode the same CDR3. CDR3: CASSLDRTDTQYF. The CDR3 DNA follows: TGTGCCAGCAGCCTTGACAGGACAGATACGCAGTATTTT. The chain has TRBV7-2 and TRBJ2-3; a weak D match, TRBD1 (6 bases). Per the germline V gene, CDR1 is SGHTA and CDR2 is FQGNSA. Trimming stripped 5 bases from V and 3 bases from J, with 9 bases between. The CDR3 covers 13 residues.

This clone was counted between two and nine times. CDR3 in DNA: TGTGCCAGCAGTTTAAGGGACAGGACATACGAGCAGTACTTC. Translating it yields CASSLRDRTYEQYF. This sequence joins TRBV28 and TRBJ2-7, with 8 bases aligning to TRBD1. V was clipped by 2 bases and J by 4 bases; unmatched bases: 4. Germline CDR1 is MDHEN and CDR2 is SYDVKM. The CDR3 consists of 14 residues.

The CDR3, as DNA: TGTGCCTGGAGTAAGGGACAGTTTAATGAAAAACTGTTTTTT. This gives the protein CAWSKGQFNEKLFF. V usage is TRBV30 and J usage is TRBJ1-4; 7 bases are a match to TRBD1. V gave up 2 bases and J gave up 4 bases; unmatched junction bases: 4. Looked up from germline, CDR1 is GTSNPN and CDR2 is SVGIG (reference sequence). The CDR3 consists of 14 residues.

Only a few counts were recorded for this clone. The chain is built from TRBV6-5 and TRBJ1-5; the D gene is possibly TRBD1 (6 bases). CDR1 MNHEY and CDR2 SVGAGI come from the germline V gene. CDR3 length: 13 amino acids. The V end was cut by 6 bases, the J end by 5 bases, with 11 bases between. This CDR3 is CASSRDRYQPQHF. CDR3 nucleotide sequence: TGTGCCAGCAGCAGAGACAGGTATCAGCCCCAGCATTTT.

The rearrangement joins TRBV4-3 to TRBJ1-1; tentatively, D is TRBD1 (5 bases). CDR1 and CDR2 (germline): LGHNA, YSLEER. This CDR3 contains 15 residues. V was clipped by 0 bases and J by 5 bases, with 13 bases between them. The CDR3 DNA sequence: TGCGCCAGCAGCCAAGATCGGCAGGGTGGTACTGAAGCTTTCTTT. Protein sequence: CASSQDRQGGTEAFF.

This rearrangement joins TRBV29-1 to TRBJ2-2, with TRBD1 matching 8 bases. The CDR3 contains 14 residues. Germline trimming cut 7 bases from V and 0 bases from J; bases unmatched to any gene: 4. Germline-derived CDR1 and CDR2 are SQVTM and ANQGSEA. The CDR3 sequence: CSASDRANTGELFF. In DNA form, the CDR3 reads TGCAGCGCCTCGGACAGGGCGAACACCGGGGAGCTGTTTTTT.

The CDR3 protein is CASSPFLGQSTGELFF. In DNA form, the CDR3 reads TGTGCCAGCAGCCCCTTCCTGGGACAATCCACCGGGGAGCTGTTTTTT. The chain has TRBV7-3 and TRBJ2-2, with D tentatively TRBD1 (6 bases). CDR1 is SGHTA, CDR2 FQGTGA, per germline. Trimming left V 5 bases short and J 4 bases short, with 17 bases between. CDR3 length equals 16 residues.

V and J are TRBV7-2 and TRBJ2-7; possibly TRBD1 for D (5 bases). This CDR3 comprises 16 residues. V was cut by 2 bases and J by 7 bases, with 21 bases left in between. Germline CDR1 is SGHTA and CDR2 is FQGNSA. DNA for the CDR3: TGTGCCAGCAGCTTAACAGGCGCCGGAACAAGTGGGGAGCAGTACTTC. It yields the protein CASSLTGAGTSGEQYF.

In nucleotides, the CDR3 is TGTGCCACCGACACCAATGGCTACACCTTC. Protein sequence: CATDTNGYTF. J is TRBJ1-2 and V is TRBV7-9; no reliable D call. Trimming pared 10 bases from V and 6 bases from J, leaving 9 bases between. The CDR3 covers 10 residues. Germline loops: CDR1 SEHNR, CDR2 FQNEAQ (reference sequence).

The chain joins TRBV7-2 to TRBJ1-5; TRBD1 matches at 7 bases. CDR3 length equals 19 residues. With 5 bases clipped from V and 2 bases from J, the junction kept 18 bases outside the gene matches. Germline assignment: CDR1 SGHTA and CDR2 FQGNSA. CDR3 protein: CASSASTGWEYHRNQPQHF. The CDR3 DNA reads as TGTGCCAGCAGCGCCTCGACAGGGTGGGAATATCATCGCAATCAGCCCCAGCATTTT. The entire variable domain, with the rest obtained from reference TRBV7-2 and TRBJ1-5, is as follows: GAGVSQSPSNKVTEKGKDVELRCDPISGHTALYWYRQSLGQGLEFLIYFQGNSAPDKSGLPSDRFSAERTGGSVSTLTIQRTQQEDSAVYLCASSASTGWEYHRNQPQHFGDGTRLSIL.

This chain joins TRBV2 and TRBJ2-3, with 12 bases fitting TRBD2. The V segment lost 6 bases and the J segment 4 bases; nucleotides outside the gene matches: 5. CDR1 is SNHLY and CDR2 is FYNNEI in the germline V gene. The CDR3 runs 15 residues. The chain's CDR3 is CASRELAGGPDTQYF. The CDR3 coding sequence is TGTGCCAGCAGGGAACTAGCGGGGGGCCCAGATACGCAGTATTTT. Drawing the rest from reference TRBV2 and TRBJ2-3, the complete variable domain is EPEVTQTPSHQVTQMGQEVILRCVPISNHLYFYWYRQILGQKVEFLVSFYNNEISEKSEIFDDQFSVERPDGSNFTLKIRSTKLEDSAMYFCASRELAGGPDTQYFGPGTRLTVL.